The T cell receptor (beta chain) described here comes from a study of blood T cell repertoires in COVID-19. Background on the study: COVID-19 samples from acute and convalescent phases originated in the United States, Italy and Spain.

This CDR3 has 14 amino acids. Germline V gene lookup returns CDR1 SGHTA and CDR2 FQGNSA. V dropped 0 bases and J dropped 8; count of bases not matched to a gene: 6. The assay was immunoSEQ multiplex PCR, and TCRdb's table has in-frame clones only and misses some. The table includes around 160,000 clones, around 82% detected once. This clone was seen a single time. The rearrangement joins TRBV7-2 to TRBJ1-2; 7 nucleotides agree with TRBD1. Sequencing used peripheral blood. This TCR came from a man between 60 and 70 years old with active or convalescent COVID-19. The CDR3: CASSLAEGAKGYTF. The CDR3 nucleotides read TGTGCCAGCAGCTTAGCGGAGGGGGCGAAGGGCTACACCTTC.